This T cell receptor beta chain was captured by sequencing in a study of beta chain features in type 1 diabetes. Isolated RNA was reverse transcribed in full, so expressed TCRB transcripts were sequenced. The table came from immunoSEQ multiplex PCR; TCRdb's copy has only in-frame clones and leaves some out. The data contain about 350,000 clones, around 20% of them singletons. Trimming took 0 bases from V and 5 from J, leaving 7 bases between them. Germline CDR1 is KGHSH and CDR2 is LQKENI. The CDR3 length is 13 residues. The sample consisted of naive CD4+ T cells from blood. This chain links TRBV18 with TRBJ2-5, with D possibly matching TRBD2 (6 bases). This TCR was recovered from a woman aged 18 to 35 in good health. The DNA of the CDR3 is TGTGCCAGCTCACCACCGAGCGGGGAGACCCAGTACTTC. It translates to CASSPPSGETQYF.